This passage covers 15 T cell receptor beta chains from one sample sequenced in a study of shared clonotypes between healthy human individuals. The data were produced by immunoSEQ multiplex PCR, yet TCRdb's version contains in-frame clones alone and is incomplete. The profile shows about 1.1 million clones, approximately 80% of them singletons. Sequenced sample: memory CD4+ T cells from PBMCs. Subset reported: CD45RA-negative fraction. The receptor set was obtained from a man aged 18 to 30 in good health. Some clones in this sample may be carry-over from other donors' samples.

The CDR3 is CASSRDRLNSGANVLTF. The CDR3 coding sequence is TGTGCCAGCAGTCGGGACAGGCTCAACTCTGGGGCCAACGTCCTGACTTTC. The chain uses TRBV7-3 and TRBJ2-6; TRBD1 matches at 8 bases. CDR1 is SGHTA, CDR2 FQGTGA, per germline. The junction had 7 bases not matched to a gene; V was cut back by 6 bases and J by 0 bases. The CDR3 totals 17 residues.

The chain is built from TRBV7-8 and TRBJ2-6, with D possibly matching TRBD1 (6 bases). Germline loops: CDR1 SGHVS, CDR2 FQNEAQ. CDR3 length equals 19 residues. V was shortened by 5 bases and J by 0 bases, with 20 bases between the two germline ends. The CDR3 nucleotides read TGTGCCAGCAGCCAGTATGGCAGGGGCCTTGTCTCTGGGGCCAACGTCCTGACTTTC. This encodes CASSQYGRGLVSGANVLTF.

This chain uses TRBV5-4 with TRBJ2-7; the match to TRBD1 covers 8 bases. The CDR3 is 14 amino acids. Germline CDR1 is SGHNT and CDR2 is YYREEE (reference sequence). The V and J ends lost 0 bases and 6 bases, in that order; junction bases with no gene match: 5. CDR3 sequence: CASSLEGQASEQYF. CDR3 in DNA: TGTGCCAGCAGCTTGGAGGGACAGGCAAGCGAGCAGTACTTC.

This clone was seen a handful of times. The sample has other DNA sequences that encode this CDR3 too. The genes are TRBV5-4 and TRBJ2-3; 9 nucleotides match TRBD2. Germline CDR1 SGHNT, CDR2 YYREEE (reference sequence). V gave up 0 bases and J gave up 0 bases; unmatched junction bases: 2. The CDR3 extends over 16 amino acids. CDR3 bases: TGTGCCAGCAGCTTGGGACTAGCGGCTAGCACAGATACGCAGTATTTT. This gives the protein CASSLGLAASTDTQYF.

There are a few counts of this clone. The V and J genes are TRBV5-1 and TRBJ2-5; no clear D gene. The V and J ends lost 3 bases and 1 base respectively, with 13 bases between them. Germline CDR1 reads SGHRS; CDR2 reads YFSETQ. The CDR3 extends over 15 amino acids. This CDR3 reads CASSSGAFGQETQYF. The CDR3 region has the DNA TGCGCCAGCAGCTCCGGCGCATTCGGCCAAGAGACCCAGTACTTC.

The chain carries TRBV28 and TRBJ2-7; D is perhaps TRBD2 (7 bases). The germline CDR1 and CDR2 sequences are MDHEN and SYDVKM. Trimming removed 7 bases from V and 0 bases from J, with 16 bases in between. CDR3 length equals 15 residues. The CDR3 DNA reads TGTGCCAGCAAAGCTCCCGGGGGGCACTCCTACGAGCAGTACTTC. It codes for CASKAPGGHSYEQYF. The entire variable domain, with the rest obtained from reference TRBV28 and TRBJ2-7, is as follows: DVKVTQSSRYLVKRTGEKVFLECVQDMDHENMFWYRQDPGLGLRLIYFSYDVKMKEKGDIPEGYSVSREKKERFSLILESASTNQTSMYLCASKAPGGHSYEQYFGPGTRLTVT.

This clone has ten or more counts. The rearrangement uses TRBV6-5 and TRBJ2-7; TRBD2 aligns across 8 bases. CDR1 is MNHEY and CDR2 is SVGAGI in the germline V gene. V was clipped by 4 bases and J by 6 bases; unmatched bases: 11. CDR3 length: 15 amino acids. CDR3 nucleotides: TGTGCCAGCAGTTTAAAGCGGGAGAGGGATGGCGAGCAGTACTTC. It yields the protein CASSLKRERDGEQYF.

This clone was counted a few times. The chain recombines TRBV29-1 with TRBJ1-1, with a possible D match to TRBD1 (5 bases). This CDR3 has 12 residues. Germline lookup yields CDR1 SQVTM and CDR2 ANQGSEA. The V end lost 4 bases, the J end lost 9 bases, and 15 bases lay between the germline ends. This CDR3 reads CSVASGGPQAFF. The CDR3 DNA is TGCAGCGTTGCGTCCGGGGGTCCACAAGCTTTCTTT.

The V gene is TRBV5-6, the J gene TRBJ1-2; D uncertain. The CDR3 covers 17 residues. The germline V gene has CDR1 SGHDT and CDR2 YYEEEE. The V gene lost 0 bases and the J gene lost 0 bases, with 15 bases spanning the gap. DNA of the CDR3: TGTGCCAGCAGCTTGGTGGGGTCAGGTCGAGCTAACTATGGCTACACCTTC. This encodes CASSLVGSGRANYGYTF.

The chain combines TRBV19 with TRBJ2-7; TRBD1 is a possible D gene (7 bases). Germline lookup yields CDR1 LNHDA and CDR2 SQIVND (reference sequence). V was trimmed by 5 bases and J by 6 bases, leaving 14 bases between them. The CDR3 runs 13 residues. The CDR3 DNA sequence: TGTGCCAGTAGTGTTCGACAGGGAGGCGAGCAGTACTTC. This encodes CASSVRQGGEQYF.

The chain employs TRBV7-9 and TRBJ2-1, with 9 bases fitting TRBD2. Trimming cost V 8 bases and J 7 bases; bases outside gene matches: 21. The germline CDR1 and CDR2 sequences are SEHNR and FQNEAQ (reference sequence). The CDR3 sequence is 18 residues long. CDR3 protein: CASGSRGLAGSLVNEQFF. CDR3 in DNA: TGTGCCAGCGGATCACGAGGGCTAGCGGGATCTTTAGTGAATGAGCAGTTCTTC.

The rearrangement links TRBV21-1 to TRBJ1-5; no DNA check was done on the table's D call, TRBD1. TRBV21-1 is flagged as a pseudogene. The CDR3 is 17 residues long. The CDR3 loop is CASSKARTLYSNQPQHF. The CDR3 region has the DNA TGTGCCAGCAGCAAAGCTAGGACACTCTATAGCAATCAGCCCCAGCATTTT.

V and J are TRBV7-9 and TRBJ2-7; no reliable D call. V was clipped by 2 bases and J by 2 bases, with 7 bases between them. The CDR3 is 13 residues long. CDR1 and CDR2 from the germline V gene are SEHNR and FQNEAQ (reference sequence). This CDR3 reads CASSLFGTYEQYF. The CDR3 nucleotides read TGTGCCAGCAGCTTATTCGGAACCTACGAGCAGTACTTC.

The V and J genes are TRBV20-1 and TRBJ1-4; no reliable D call. The germline V gene has CDR1 DFQATT and CDR2 SNEGSKA (reference sequence). V gave up 5 bases and J gave up 10 bases, with 11 bases separating them. The CDR3 extends over 11 amino acids. The CDR3, as DNA: TGCAGTGCTGTCCGGACGGGAAAACTGTTTTTT. Residues: CSAVRTGKLFF.

The sample holds one count of this clone. This rearrangement joins TRBV28 to TRBJ1-5, with 9 bases fitting TRBD1. The length of the CDR3 is 19 residues. The V and J ends lost 4 bases and 0 bases, in that order; junction bases with no gene match: 13. In germline, CDR1 is MDHEN, CDR2 SYDVKM. The chain's CDR3 is CASSSDRGTQPYSNQPQHF. The DNA of the CDR3 is TGTGCCAGCAGTTCGGACAGGGGTACCCAACCTTATAGCAATCAGCCCCAGCATTTT.